This paragraph covers one TCR beta chain sequence. Which cohort a participant joined came from the clinical history participants gave. Methods used by the authors: The assay estimated nucleated cells by amplifying reference gene primers. Method: immunoSEQ multiplex PCR; TCRdb's copy keeps in-frame clones and lacks some. V and J calls and clone size follow that table, whereas D and trimming were derived from the DNA. The table lists approximately 200,000 clones, about nine tenths of them singletons. The sample is drawn from a study of blood T cell repertoires in COVID-19. From germline, CDR1 is SGHRS and CDR2 YFSETQ. V was cut by 4 bases and J by 0 bases, with 7 bases left in between. This CDR3 contains 13 residues.

This receptor was identified in a man aged 25-45 years in a cohort exposed to, infected with or recovered from COVID-19 (not recorded which). What was sequenced was PBMCs or T cells enriched from blood (not recorded which). The V and J genes are TRBV5-1 and TRBJ1-1, with D unresolved. The CDR3 DNA is TGCGCCAGCAGCGTACGGTTGAACACTGAAGCTTTCTTT. Protein: CASSVRLNTEAFF.